Below are 21 T cell receptor beta chains sequenced from a single sample in a study of shared clonotypes between healthy human individuals. TCRdb's table, derived via immunoSEQ multiplex PCR, lists solely in-frame clones and lacks some. The sample lists 1.5 million to 1.9 million clones; nearly 99% were seen once. The sequenced material came from naive CD4+ T cells sorted from blood. Subset specified: CD45RA+ positively selected. The receptors come from a man aged 25-45 years in good health.

The chain links TRBV19 to TRBJ1-5; D is ambiguous. The V and J ends lost 3 bases and 7 bases respectively, with 10 bases between them. This CDR3 has 13 residues. The germline V gene has CDR1 LNHDA and CDR2 SQIVND (reference sequence). The CDR3 sequence is CASSIRREQPQHF. CDR3 sequence (DNA): TGTGCCAGTAGTATCAGAAGGGAACAGCCCCAGCATTTT.

Here the CDR3 reads CASSPGTGNTIYF. CDR3 DNA: TGTGCCAGCTCACCAGGGACTGGAAACACCATATATTTT. The rearrangement links TRBV18 to TRBJ1-3; D is undetermined. The germline V and J ends were trimmed by 2 bases and 2 bases, with 4 bases remaining between them. This CDR3 is 13 amino acids long. From germline, CDR1 is KGHSH and CDR2 LQKENI.

The CDR3 DNA follows: TGTGCCAGCAGTCCGCTGGGGAAGACCCAGTACTTC. Its translation is CASSPLGKTQYF. This chain links TRBV6-5 with TRBJ2-5; D unresolved. Per the germline V gene, CDR1 is MNHEY and CDR2 is SVGAGI. The V and J ends lost 5 bases and 6 bases respectively, with 10 bases between them. The CDR3 consists of 12 residues.

The chain uses TRBV7-9 and TRBJ2-7, with D perhaps matching TRBD1 (6 bases). The CDR3 sequence is 14 residues long. Germline CDR1 reads SEHNR; CDR2 reads FQNEAQ (reference sequence). V lost 3 bases and J lost 5, with 14 bases in between. This CDR3 is CASSLITGTNEQYF. The CDR3 DNA sequence: TGTGCCAGCAGCTTGATTACAGGGACGAACGAGCAGTACTTC.

The count of this clone is one. The gene calls are TRBV6-5 and TRBJ2-3; no firm D call. Germline loops: CDR1 MNHEY, CDR2 SVGAGI. This CDR3 is built from 14 residues. V was trimmed by 1 base and J by 4 bases, leaving 9 bases between them. CDR3 DNA sequence: TGTGCCAGCAGTTACTTGGGTCAGGCAGATACGCAGTATTTT. Encoded protein: CASSYLGQADTQYF.

J is TRBJ2-6 and V is TRBV5-4; 10 bases are a match to TRBD1. In germline, CDR1 is SGHNT, CDR2 YYREEE (reference sequence). The J segment lost 0 bases and the V segment lost 5 bases, leaving 5 bases of the junction unmatched. The CDR3 contains 17 residues. The CDR3 region is CASRTGGAASGANVLTF. CDR3 in DNA: TGTGCCAGCAGGACAGGGGGCGCGGCCTCTGGGGCCAACGTCCTGACTTTC. The whole variable domain, filled in from reference TRBV5-4 and TRBJ2-6, reads ETGVTQSPTHLIKTRGQQVTLRCSSQSGHNTVSWYQQALGQGPQFIFQYYREEENGRGNFPPRFSGLQFPNYSSELNVNALELDDSALYLCASRTGGAASGANVLTFGAGSRLTVL.

This clone was observed once. V gene TRBV11-2 combines with J gene TRBJ2-1, with 9 bases fitting TRBD2. Per the germline V gene, CDR1 is SGHAT and CDR2 is FQNNGV. Losses at the gene ends were 5 bases for V and 2 bases for J; bases not matched to a gene: 13. The CDR3 sequence is 18 residues long. CDR3 residues: CASSPIRGSGSPYNEQFF. The CDR3 region has the DNA TGTGCCAGCAGCCCAATCCGGGGTAGCGGGAGCCCCTACAATGAGCAGTTCTTC.

V gene TRBV19 combines with J gene TRBJ1-4; tentatively, D is TRBD1 (5 bases). This CDR3 has 14 residues. The V gene lost 10 bases and the J gene lost 8 bases, with 20 bases spanning the gap. Per the germline V gene, CDR1 is LNHDA and CDR2 is SQIVND (reference sequence). The CDR3 DNA reads TGTGCCACCACGCACAGGCTGCAGCAGGAAAAACTGTTTTTT. It specifies CATTHRLQQEKLFF.

V usage is TRBV30 and J usage is TRBJ1-2, with 8 bases that match TRBD1. J was trimmed by 4 bases and V by 0 bases; bases with no gene match: 4. Germline-derived CDR1 and CDR2 are GTSNPN and SVGIG (reference sequence). CDR3 length: 14 residues. The CDR3 bases are TGTGCCTGGAGTGTTGAGACAGGGGCCTATGGCTACACCTTC. Protein: CAWSVETGAYGYTF.

This chain joins TRBV25-1 and TRBJ1-1; D is perhaps TRBD1 (5 bases). The CDR3 extends over 13 amino acids. The V end was cut by 11 bases, the J end by 4 bases, with 17 bases between. Germline V lookup: CDR1 MGHDK, CDR2 SYGVNS. CDR3 nucleotides: TGTGCCTCGAGGACCTCTGGGGGCACTGAAGCTTTCTTT. This translates into CASRTSGGTEAFF.

V is TRBV5-5 and J is TRBJ2-7; no firm D call. The CDR3 consists of 13 residues. V was clipped by 8 bases and J by 5 bases, with 17 bases between them. Per the germline V gene, CDR1 is SGHKS and CDR2 is YYEKEE (reference sequence). The CDR3 DNA reads TGTGCCAGGCCACGGACGCCGCCCGACGAGCAGTACTTC. It translates to CARPRTPPDEQYF.

The J gene is TRBJ2-7, the V gene TRBV5-5; D unresolved. This CDR3 region has 16 residues. The germline CDR1 and CDR2 sequences are SGHKS and YYEKEE (reference sequence). V lost 1 base to trimming and J lost 0 bases, with 14 bases between them. Here the CDR3 reads CASSLLSPDRSYEQYF. CDR3 coding DNA: TGTGCCAGCAGCTTGCTCTCTCCGGATCGCTCCTACGAGCAGTACTTC.

The chain employs TRBV29-1 and TRBJ1-4; D not certain. Germline V gene sequence: CDR1 SQVTM, CDR2 ANQGSEA. The CDR3 contains 15 residues. Trimming cost V 6 bases and J 0 bases, with 14 bases left between them. CDR3 loop: CSVSFGLATNEKLFF. CDR3 sequence (DNA): TGCAGCGTCTCCTTTGGGCTTGCAACTAATGAAAAACTGTTTTTT.

A word on this clone: The same CDR3 can be traced to other DNA sequences in this sample. The chain links TRBV7-3 to TRBJ2-3; 8 bases align to TRBD2. The V gene's germline CDR1 is SGHTA and CDR2 FQGTGA. CDR3 size: 15 residues. V dropped 4 bases and J dropped 0; count of bases not matched to a gene: 3. The CDR3 loop is CASSSGLGSTDTQYF. The CDR3, as DNA: TGTGCCAGCAGCTCGGGACTAGGGAGCACAGATACGCAGTATTTT.

The chain is built from TRBV5-1 and TRBJ1-2; tentatively, D is TRBD1 (6 bases). V lost 1 base to trimming and J lost 6 bases, with 16 bases between them. Per the germline V gene, CDR1 is SGHRS and CDR2 is YFSETQ. There are 15 residues in the CDR3. The CDR3 DNA sequence: TGCGCCAGCAGCTTGTCGTCAGGGGCGCTTGATGGCTACACCTTC. It translates to CASSLSSGALDGYTF.

CDR3 amino acids: CASRNASGSEQYF. The CDR3 region has the DNA TGTGCCAGCAGAAATGCCTCAGGGAGCGAGCAGTACTTC. This sequence joins TRBV5-4 and TRBJ2-7; TRBD1 or TRBD2 may be the D gene (5 bases each). The CDR3 runs 13 residues. V was clipped by 5 bases and J by 6 bases, with 15 bases between them. Germline V CDR1 and CDR2: SGHNT, YYREEE (reference sequence). The full variable domain, completed using reference TRBV5-4 and TRBJ2-7, is ETGVTQSPTHLIKTRGQQVTLRCSSQSGHNTVSWYQQALGQGPQFIFQYYREEENGRGNFPPRFSGLQFPNYSSELNVNALELDDSALYLCASRNASGSEQYFGPGTRLTVT.

The J gene is TRBJ2-6, the V gene TRBV18; D may be TRBD2 (6 bases). There are 18 residues in the CDR3. Deletions cut 3 bases from V and 0 bases from J, with 15 bases between. Germline-derived CDR1 and CDR2 are KGHSH and LQKENI. CDR3 protein: CASSPIGGSRSGANVLTF. Written as DNA, the CDR3 is TGTGCCAGCTCACCGATCGGGGGATCTCGCTCTGGGGCCAACGTCCTGACTTTC.

The rearrangement links TRBV7-2 to TRBJ2-2; the D is unclear. Trimming cost V 2 bases and J 3 bases, with 13 bases left between them. The germline V gene has CDR1 SGHTA and CDR2 FQGNSA. The CDR3 consists of 16 residues. The CDR3 region has the DNA TGTGCCAGCAGCTTAATACCCAACTTATACACCGGGGAGCTGTTTTTT. It specifies CASSLIPNLYTGELFF.

The V and J genes are TRBV30 and TRBJ1-5; 11 positions match TRBD1. The germline gives CDR1 GTSNPN, CDR2 SVGIG (reference sequence). The ends lost 0 bases at V and 5 bases at J; junction bases unmatched: 9. This CDR3 has 17 residues. The DNA of the CDR3 is TGTGCCTGGAGTGTAAGTCTGCGGACAGGGGGCGATCAGCCCCAGCATTTT. It is translated as CAWSVSLRTGGDQPQHF.

This chain joins TRBV4-2 and TRBJ2-3; 10 nucleotides line up with TRBD2. Germline V CDR1 and CDR2: LGHNA, YNFKEQ. The CDR3 is made up of 17 amino acids. Trimming cost V 2 bases and J 1 base; bases outside gene matches: 6. CDR3 residues: CASSQLAGAAGTDTQYF. CDR3 nucleotide sequence: TGTGCCAGCAGCCAACTAGCGGGAGCGGCGGGCACAGATACGCAGTATTTT.

With regard to this clone: Other DNA variants within this sample encode the same CDR3. This chain links TRBV5-1 with TRBJ1-1; D not certain. This CDR3 spans 13 amino acids. Trimming pared 0 bases from V and 4 bases from J, leaving 7 bases between. Germline CDR1 reads SGHRS; CDR2 reads YFSETQ. The CDR3 nucleotides are TGCGCCAGCAGCTTGGAGGGCGGCACTGAAGCTTTCTTT. Translation: CASSLEGGTEAFF.